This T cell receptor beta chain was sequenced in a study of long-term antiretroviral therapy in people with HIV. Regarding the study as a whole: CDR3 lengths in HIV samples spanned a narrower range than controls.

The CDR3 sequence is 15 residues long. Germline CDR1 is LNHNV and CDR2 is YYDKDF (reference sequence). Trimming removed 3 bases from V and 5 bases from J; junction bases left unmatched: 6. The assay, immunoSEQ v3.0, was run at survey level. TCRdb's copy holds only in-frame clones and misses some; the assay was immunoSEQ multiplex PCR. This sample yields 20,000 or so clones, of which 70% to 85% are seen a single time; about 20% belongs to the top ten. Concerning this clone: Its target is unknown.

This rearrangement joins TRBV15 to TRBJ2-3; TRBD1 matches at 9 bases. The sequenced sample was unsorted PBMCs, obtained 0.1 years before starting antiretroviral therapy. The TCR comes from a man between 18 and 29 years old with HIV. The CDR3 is CATSRTGGHLDTQYF. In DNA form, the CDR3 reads TGTGCCACCAGCAGGACAGGGGGTCATCTAGATACGCAGTATTTT. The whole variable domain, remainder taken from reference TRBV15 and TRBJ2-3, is DAMVIQNPRYQVTQFGKPVTLSCSQTLNHNVMYWYQQKSSQAPKLLFHYYDKDFNNEADTPDNFQSRRPNTSFCFLDIRSPGLGDTAMYLCATSRTGGHLDTQYFGPGTRLTVL.